The 24 T cell receptor beta chains below were found in one sample sequenced in a study of shared clonotypes between healthy human individuals. Produced via immunoSEQ multiplex PCR; TCRdb's table is partial and in-frame only. Found here are about 2.4 million clones, approximately 93% of them singletons; the top ten hold approximately 0.35%. Sequencing was done on a sample of naive CD4+ T cells from PBMCs. Subset of the sample: CD45RA+ positively selected. These receptors came from a man younger than 35 in good health. Some clones in this sample may be carry-over from other donors' samples.

V is TRBV14 and J is TRBJ2-1; D gene unclear. Trimming removed 1 base at V and 4 bases at J, with 8 bases between. Germline V CDR1 and CDR2: SGHDN, FVKESK. The CDR3 is 14 residues long. The DNA for the CDR3 is TGTGCCAGCAGCCAAGGGCGGCGGTACAATGAGCAGTTCTTC. Translation gives CASSQGRRYNEQFF.

In its sample, this clone was seen once. This rearrangement joins TRBV11-3 to TRBJ2-7; no reliable D call. Germline V gives CDR1 SGHNT, CDR2 YENEEA. Trimming took off 5 bases at V and 2 bases at J, with 19 bases between the two ends. The CDR3 consists of 16 residues. CDR3 sequence reads: CASSPWTGPGAYEQYF. The CDR3 DNA follows: TGTGCCAGCAGCCCCTGGACGGGCCCTGGGGCCTACGAGCAGTACTTC. Full variable domain (remainder filled in from reference TRBV11-3 and TRBJ2-7): EAGVVQSPRYKIIEKKQPVAFWCNPISGHNTLYWYLQNLGQGPELLIRYENEEAVDDSQLPKDRFSAERLKGVDSTLKIQPAELGDSAVYLCASSPWTGPGAYEQYFGPGTRLTVT.

This clone has just one count. The chain recombines TRBV7-9 with TRBJ1-2; possibly TRBD1 for D (5 bases). The CDR3 length is 16 residues. V was trimmed by 1 base and J by 4 bases, leaving 16 bases between them. Germline V gene lookup returns CDR1 SEHNR and CDR2 FQNEAQ (reference sequence). CDR3 amino acids: CASSLDRARDSYGYTF. In DNA form, the CDR3 reads TGTGCCAGCAGCTTAGATAGGGCCAGGGATAGCTATGGCTACACCTTC.

The gene calls are TRBV19 and TRBJ1-5; TRBD1 matches 9 bases. The CDR3 is 16 amino acids. With V trimmed by 6 bases and J by 6 bases, 12 bases remained unmatched. Germline V gene sequence: CDR1 LNHDA, CDR2 SQIVND (reference sequence). The CDR3 nucleotides are TGTGCCAGTAGCGGGCCGGGACAGGGATCCACTCAGCCCCAGCATTTT. This codes for CASSGPGQGSTQPQHF. Full variable domain (remainder filled in from reference TRBV19 and TRBJ1-5): DGGITQSPKYLFRKEGQNVTLSCEQNLNHDAMYWYRQDPGQGLRLIYYSQIVNDFQKGDIAEGYSVSREKKESFPLTVTSAQKNPTAFYLCASSGPGQGSTQPQHFGDGTRLSIL.

The rearrangement uses TRBV27 and TRBJ2-1; 7 bases are a match to TRBD2. The trim removed 7 bases at V and 0 bases at J, leaving 6 bases unmatched. CDR1 MNHEY and CDR2 SMNVEV come from the germline V gene (reference sequence). This CDR3 has 15 residues. This CDR3 reads CASTNLADSYNEQFF. The DNA for the CDR3 is TGTGCCAGCACCAATCTAGCGGACTCCTACAATGAGCAGTTCTTC.

As to this clone: Distinct nucleotide sequences in the sample also encode this CDR3. The V and J genes are TRBV7-9 and TRBJ2-5; maybe TRBD1 (6 bases). V was pared by 2 bases and J by 5 bases, with 9 bases between. This CDR3 is 13 amino acids long. Germline V lookup: CDR1 SEHNR, CDR2 FQNEAQ (reference sequence). The CDR3 protein is CASSLSGEETQYF. Written as DNA, the CDR3 is TGTGCCAGCAGCTTATCAGGGGAGGAGACCCAGTACTTC.

Notes on this clone: Within the sample, other DNA sequences also encode this same CDR3. As DNA, the CDR3 is TGTGCCAGCAGCCCCGACCTCAATCAGCCCCAGCATTTT. Translated: CASSPDLNQPQHF. This chain connects TRBV28 to TRBJ1-5; D not resolved. Germline CDR1 is MDHEN and CDR2 is SYDVKM. CDR3 size: 13 residues. V dropped 6 bases and J dropped 3 bases, with 9 bases sitting between them.

The V and J genes are TRBV5-6 and TRBJ1-5, with TRBD1 identical over 10 bases. V dropped 2 bases and J dropped 1; count of bases not matched to a gene: 3. CDR1 is SGHDT, CDR2 YYEEEE, per germline. This CDR3 contains 16 residues. Here the CDR3 DNA reads TGTGCCAGCAGCTTAGGGGACAGGGGAAGCAATCAGCCCCAGCATTTT. The encoded protein is CASSLGDRGSNQPQHF.

This chain joins TRBV6-1 and TRBJ1-4, with a tentative D call TRBD1 (6 bases). Trimming stripped 4 bases from V and 8 bases from J, with 20 bases between. The CDR3 length is 16 residues. Germline V gene sequence: CDR1 MNHNS, CDR2 SASEGT. The CDR3 sequence: CASSGYRVLRDEKLFF. CDR3 in DNA: TGTGCCAGCAGTGGATACAGGGTCCTTAGGGACGAAAAACTGTTTTTT.

The chain recombines TRBV19 with TRBJ2-7; either TRBD1 or TRBD2 may fit D (5 bases each). The CDR3 contains 15 residues. The germline V and J ends were trimmed by 4 bases and 0 bases, with 13 bases remaining between them. CDR1 is LNHDA, CDR2 SQIVND, per germline (reference sequence). CDR3 protein: CASSTRWGSSYEQYF. CDR3 nucleotide sequence: TGTGCCAGTAGTACCCGGTGGGGGAGCTCCTACGAGCAGTACTTC.

The chain combines TRBV7-9 with TRBJ2-5; TRBD1 agrees at 7 bases. Germline V gene sequence: CDR1 SEHNR, CDR2 FQNEAQ (reference sequence). Trimming cost V 4 bases and J 3 bases; bases outside gene matches: 8. The CDR3 has 15 residues. CDR3 DNA sequence: TGTGCCAGCAGCTCGGGACAGACCCTAAAAGAGACCCAGTACTTC. Residues: CASSSGQTLKETQYF.

The table lists this clone with a few counts. The chain joins TRBV28 to TRBJ1-5; D uncertain. V was trimmed by 7 bases and J by 1 base, leaving 11 bases between them. CDR3 length: 14 residues. The germline V gene has CDR1 MDHEN and CDR2 SYDVKM. The CDR3 reads CASILVGSNQPQHF. The CDR3 DNA is TGTGCCAGCATCCTTGTGGGAAGCAATCAGCCCCAGCATTTT.

This clone was found once. This chain connects TRBV4-1 to TRBJ2-1; TRBD2 matches 8 bases. The germline V gene has CDR1 MGHRA and CDR2 YSYEKL. With V trimmed by 0 bases and J by 8 bases, 6 bases remained unmatched. The CDR3 length is 15 residues. The CDR3 here is CASSQDLRGGYEQFF. The CDR3, as DNA: TGCGCCAGCAGCCAAGATCTTCGGGGGGGCTATGAGCAGTTCTTC.

Details on this clone: The sample contains more than one DNA sequence encoding this CDR3. This rearrangement joins TRBV5-1 to TRBJ1-3; D unresolved. The CDR3 length is 14 residues. Germline CDR1 reads SGHRS; CDR2 reads YFSETQ. V shed 0 bases and J shed 3 bases, with 7 bases lying between them. The CDR3 DNA reads TGCGCCAGCAGCTTGGAGGGTGGTGGAAACACCATATATTTT. Translation gives CASSLEGGGNTIYF.

This clone was found once. CDR3 DNA sequence: TGTGCCAGCAGCGGGGCGGGAAGCGGGTACGAGCAGTACTTC. This gives the protein CASSGAGSGYEQYF. The chain is built from TRBV7-6 and TRBJ2-7; D is possibly TRBD2 (6 bases). Trimming removed 5 bases at V and 4 bases at J, with 15 bases between. CDR1 is SGHVS and CDR2 is FNYEAQ in the germline V gene. The length of the CDR3 is 14 residues.

On this clone: Other DNA sequences in this specimen translate into the identical CDR3. The genes are TRBV6-1 and TRBJ1-5; 7 bases align to TRBD1. CDR1 MNHNS and CDR2 SASEGT come from the germline V gene. CDR3 length: 14 amino acids. The V and J ends lost 2 bases and 5 bases, in that order; junction bases with no gene match: 3. This CDR3 is CASSEQGGDQPQHF. Here the CDR3 DNA reads TGTGCCAGCAGTGAACAGGGGGGGGATCAGCCCCAGCATTTT.

V usage is TRBV28 and J usage is TRBJ1-4, with D possibly matching TRBD1 (6 bases). V was pared by 7 bases and J by 11 bases, with 11 bases between. Per germline, CDR1 MDHEN and CDR2 SYDVKM. CDR3 length equals 11 residues. The CDR3 sequence: CASNQGQKLFF. The CDR3 nucleotides are TGTGCCAGCAACCAAGGACAGAAACTGTTTTTT. Full variable domain (outside the CDR3, taken from reference TRBV28 and TRBJ1-4): DVKVTQSSRYLVKRTGEKVFLECVQDMDHENMFWYRQDPGLGLRLIYFSYDVKMKEKGDIPEGYSVSREKKERFSLILESASTNQTSMYLCASNQGQKLFFGSGTQLSVL.

The chain couples TRBV14 to TRBJ2-7; D possibly corresponds to TRBD2 (7 bases). CDR3 length: 16 amino acids. V was cut by 1 base and J by 3 bases, with 16 bases left in between. Per germline, CDR1 SGHDN and CDR2 FVKESK. As DNA, the CDR3 is TGTGCCAGCAGCCAAGGGACTAGGGGACAACTCTACGAGCAGTACTTC. Its translation is CASSQGTRGQLYEQYF.

This CDR3 reads CASRKRDGYTF. The DNA for the CDR3 is TGTGCCAGCAGGAAGAGGGATGGCTACACCTTC. The chain recombines TRBV6-1 with TRBJ1-2; D call uncertain. The CDR3 loop spans 11 amino acids. The ends were cut back, 6 bases at V and 6 bases at J, with 8 bases in the middle. Germline V lookup: CDR1 MNHNS, CDR2 SASEGT.

The CDR3 sequence is CASSGQGVNLEQYF. The CDR3 DNA is TGTGCCAGCAGCGGACAGGGGGTGAACCTGGAGCAGTACTTC. The chain combines TRBV6-1 with TRBJ2-7; TRBD1 aligns across 10 bases. The CDR3 is made up of 14 amino acids. J lost 7 bases, V lost 6 bases, and 9 bases had no gene match. Germline CDR1 and CDR2: MNHNS and SASEGT.

In regard to this clone: The same CDR3 also results from other DNA sequences found in this sample. The V gene is TRBV5-4, the J gene TRBJ2-5, with 11 bases fitting TRBD2. This CDR3 spans 15 amino acids. The trim removed 0 bases at V and 4 bases at J, leaving 2 bases unmatched. Germline lookup yields CDR1 SGHNT and CDR2 YYREEE (reference sequence). The CDR3 DNA sequence: TGTGCCAGCAGCTTGGGCCTAGCGGGAGGAGAGACCCAGTACTTC. Translation gives CASSLGLAGGETQYF.

The CDR3, as DNA: TGTGCCAGCAGCTTGAGCCCGGGACAGGGCCAGTATTTT. Translated: CASSLSPGQGQYF. The genes are TRBV5-8 and TRBJ2-3; 9 bases are a match to TRBD1. With 1 base clipped from V and 12 bases from J, the junction kept 6 bases outside the gene matches. This CDR3 spans 13 amino acids. The germline V gene encodes CDR1 SGHTS and CDR2 YDEGEE.

The gene calls are TRBV27 and TRBJ2-7; TRBD1 aligns across 10 bases. CDR3 length: 15 residues. Trimming removed 4 bases from V and 6 bases from J; junction bases left unmatched: 9. Germline V gene lookup returns CDR1 MNHEY and CDR2 SMNVEV (reference sequence). In DNA form, the CDR3 reads TGTGCCAGCAGTTACACCGGGACAGGGGAGCTCGAGCAGTACTTC. Translated, it gives CASSYTGTGELEQYF.

The rearrangement joins TRBV19 to TRBJ2-1; D is unresolved. Germline CDR1 is LNHDA and CDR2 is SQIVND (reference sequence). The CDR3 consists of 14 residues. V gave up 9 bases and J gave up 7 bases, with 19 bases separating them. CDR3 amino acids: CASTSYVAANEQFF. The DNA of the CDR3 is TGTGCCAGCACCAGCTACGTGGCAGCTAATGAGCAGTTCTTC.